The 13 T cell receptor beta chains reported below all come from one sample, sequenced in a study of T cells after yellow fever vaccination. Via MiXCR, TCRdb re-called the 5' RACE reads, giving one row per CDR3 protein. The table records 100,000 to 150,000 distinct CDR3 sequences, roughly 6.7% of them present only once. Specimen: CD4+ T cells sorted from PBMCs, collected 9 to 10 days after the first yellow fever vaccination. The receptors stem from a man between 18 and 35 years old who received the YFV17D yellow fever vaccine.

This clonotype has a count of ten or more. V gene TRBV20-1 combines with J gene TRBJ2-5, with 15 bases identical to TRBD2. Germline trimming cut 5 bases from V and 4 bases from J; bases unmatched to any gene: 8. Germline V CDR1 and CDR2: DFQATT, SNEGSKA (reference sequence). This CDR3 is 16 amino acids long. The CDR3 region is CSAGLAGGPGLETQYF. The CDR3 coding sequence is TGCAGTGCTGGACTAGCGGGGGGGCCTGGGTTAGAGACCCAGTACTTC.

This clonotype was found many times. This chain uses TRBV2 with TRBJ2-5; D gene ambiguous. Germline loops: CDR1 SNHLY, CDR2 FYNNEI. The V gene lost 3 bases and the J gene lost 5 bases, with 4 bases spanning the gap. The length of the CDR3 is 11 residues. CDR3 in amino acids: CASSDRETQYF. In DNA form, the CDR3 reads TGTGCCAGCAGTGACCGGGAGACCCAGTACTTC. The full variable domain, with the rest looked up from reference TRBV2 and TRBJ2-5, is EPEVTQTPSHQVTQMGQEVILRCVPISNHLYFYWYRQILGQKVEFLVSFYNNEISEKSEIFDDQFSVERPDGSNFTLKIRSTKLEDSAMYFCASSDRETQYFGPGTRLLVL.

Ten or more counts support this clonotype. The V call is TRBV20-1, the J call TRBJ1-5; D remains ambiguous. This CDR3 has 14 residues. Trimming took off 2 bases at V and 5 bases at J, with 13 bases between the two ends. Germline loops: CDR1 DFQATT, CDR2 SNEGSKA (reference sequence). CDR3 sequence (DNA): TGCAGTGCTAGATACGCTGTTGGGGATCAGCCCCAGCATTTT. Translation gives CSARYAVGDQPQHF.

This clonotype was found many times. This chain's CDR3 is CASSVPGQGGGSYEQYF. The CDR3 DNA follows: TGTGCCAGCAGTGTCCCGGGACAGGGGGGAGGCTCCTACGAGCAGTACTTC. This chain joins TRBV2 and TRBJ2-7, with 11 bases lining up with TRBD1. CDR1 and CDR2 from the germline V gene are SNHLY and FYNNEI. The CDR3 runs 17 residues. V was clipped by 4 bases and J by 0 bases; unmatched bases: 8.

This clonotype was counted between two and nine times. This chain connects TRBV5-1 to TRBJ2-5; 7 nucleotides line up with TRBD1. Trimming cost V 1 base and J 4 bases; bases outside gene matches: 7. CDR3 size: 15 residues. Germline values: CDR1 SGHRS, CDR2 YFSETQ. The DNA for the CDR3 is TGCGCCAGCAGCTTGTCGATAGGGGGCCGAGAGACCCAGTACTTC. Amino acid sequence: CASSLSIGGRETQYF.

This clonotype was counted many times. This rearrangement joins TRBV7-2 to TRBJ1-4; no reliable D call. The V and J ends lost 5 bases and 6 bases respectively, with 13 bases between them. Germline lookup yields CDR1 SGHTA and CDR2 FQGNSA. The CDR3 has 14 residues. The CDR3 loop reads CASSNQKGHEKLFF. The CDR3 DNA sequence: TGTGCCAGCAGCAACCAGAAAGGGCATGAAAAACTGTTTTTT.

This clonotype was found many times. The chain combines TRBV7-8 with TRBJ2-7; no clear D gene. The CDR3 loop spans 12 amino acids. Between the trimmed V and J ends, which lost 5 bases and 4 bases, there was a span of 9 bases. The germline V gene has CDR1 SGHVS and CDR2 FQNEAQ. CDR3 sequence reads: CASSVAGYEQYF. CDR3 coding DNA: TGTGCCAGCAGCGTGGCAGGATACGAGCAGTACTTC.

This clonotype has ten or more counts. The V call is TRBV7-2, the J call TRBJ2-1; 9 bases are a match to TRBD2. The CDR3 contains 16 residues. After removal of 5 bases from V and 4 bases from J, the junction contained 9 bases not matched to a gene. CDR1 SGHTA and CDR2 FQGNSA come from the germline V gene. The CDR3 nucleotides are TGTGCCAGCAGCCTTTCTGCGGGGGGGAGGTACAATGAGCAGTTCTTC. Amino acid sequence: CASSLSAGGRYNEQFF.

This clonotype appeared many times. The CDR3 here is CATSDSPGGQRLYNEQFF. The CDR3 nucleotides read TGTGCCACCAGTGATTCCCCAGGGGGACAGAGACTTTACAATGAGCAGTTCTTC. V gene TRBV24-1 combines with J gene TRBJ2-1; TRBD1 aligns across 7 bases. This CDR3 has 18 amino acids. Trimming cost V 2 bases and J 4 bases; bases outside gene matches: 13. The germline V gene encodes CDR1 KGHDR and CDR2 SFDVKD.

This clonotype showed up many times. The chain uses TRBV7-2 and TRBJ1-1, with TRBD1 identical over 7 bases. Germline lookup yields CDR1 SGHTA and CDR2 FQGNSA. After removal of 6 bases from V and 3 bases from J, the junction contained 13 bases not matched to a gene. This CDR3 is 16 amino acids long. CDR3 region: CASRKRTGTADTEAFF. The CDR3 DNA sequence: TGTGCCAGCAGGAAACGGACCGGGACAGCGGACACTGAAGCTTTCTTT.

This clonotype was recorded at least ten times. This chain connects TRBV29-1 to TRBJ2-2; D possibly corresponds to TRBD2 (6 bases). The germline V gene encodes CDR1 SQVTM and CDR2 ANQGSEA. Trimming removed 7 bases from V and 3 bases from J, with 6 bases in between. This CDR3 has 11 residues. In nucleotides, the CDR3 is TGCAGCGGGGGGGACACCGGGGAGCTGTTTTTT. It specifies CSGGDTGELFF.

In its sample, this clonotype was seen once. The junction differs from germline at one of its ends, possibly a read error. DNA for the CDR3: TGTGCCAGCTGCCAAGAGCCTAGCGGGGTCGGCCAAGAGACCCAGTACTTC. Protein product: CASCQEPSGVGQETQYF. The chain combines TRBV3-1 with TRBJ2-5; TRBD2 aligns across 9 bases. CDR3 length equals 17 residues. The V gene's germline CDR1 is LGHDT and CDR2 YNNKEL (reference sequence).

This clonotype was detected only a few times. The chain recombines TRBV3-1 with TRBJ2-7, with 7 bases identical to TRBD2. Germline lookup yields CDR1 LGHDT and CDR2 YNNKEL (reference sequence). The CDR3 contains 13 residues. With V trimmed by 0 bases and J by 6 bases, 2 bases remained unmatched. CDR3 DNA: TGTGCCAGCAGCCAAGAAGGGGAGGGCGAGCAGTACGTC. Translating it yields CASSQEGEGEQYV.